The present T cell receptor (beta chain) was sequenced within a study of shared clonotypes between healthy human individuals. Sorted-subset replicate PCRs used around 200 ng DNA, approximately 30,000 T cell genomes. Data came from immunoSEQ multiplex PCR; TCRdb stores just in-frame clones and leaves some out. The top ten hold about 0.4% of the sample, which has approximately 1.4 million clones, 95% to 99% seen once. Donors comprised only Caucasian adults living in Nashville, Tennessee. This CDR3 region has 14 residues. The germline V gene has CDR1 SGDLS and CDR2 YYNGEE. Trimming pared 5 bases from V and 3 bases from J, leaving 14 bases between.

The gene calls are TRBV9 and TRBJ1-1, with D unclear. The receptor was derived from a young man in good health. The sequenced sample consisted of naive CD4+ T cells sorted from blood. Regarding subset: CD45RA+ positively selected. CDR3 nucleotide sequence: TGTGCCAGCAGTTTGAGCCTGTGGGACACTGAAGCTTTCTTT. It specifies CASSLSLWDTEAFF.